The 5 T cell receptor beta chains reported below all come from one sample, sequenced in a study of blood T cells in healthy people across ages. The second PCR ran about 6 to 11 cycles with a sample-barcoded 5' primer and J-beta primers. TCRdb ran MiXCR on the 5' RACE reads and lists one entry per CDR3 protein. The sample contains about 670,000 distinct CDR3 sequences, over 40% of which appear only once. Input material: blood. Receptors originate from an elderly woman in good health.

V usage is TRBV20-1 and J usage is TRBJ1-2, with D possibly matching TRBD1 (6 bases). Germline assignment: CDR1 DFQATT and CDR2 SNEGSKA (reference sequence). V was clipped by 1 base and J by 8 bases, with 20 bases between them. The CDR3 consists of 15 residues. CDR3: CSARVPEGVYRGYTF. Written as DNA, the CDR3 is TGCAGTGCTAGAGTCCCGGAGGGGGTATACCGGGGCTACACCTTC.

This clonotype has only a few counts. At one end, the junction sequence differs from germline, possibly due to a read error. The chain employs TRBV27 and TRBJ2-2, with 9 nucleotides matching TRBD1. CDR3 length: 15 amino acids. CDR1 is MNHEY and CDR2 is SMNVEV in the germline V gene (reference sequence). CDR3 region: CAGSLRTGAHGELFF. CDR3 sequence (DNA): TGTGCCGGCAGTTTACGGACAGGGGCCCACGGGGAGCTGTTTTTT.

For this clonotype: At one end the junction does not follow the germline gene, possibly because of a read error. V is TRBV24-1 and J is TRBJ2-2, with a tentative D call TRBD1 (7 bases). Germline V CDR1 and CDR2: KGHDR, SFDVKD. This CDR3 is 12 amino acids long. CDR3 coding DNA: TGTGCCACCAGTGATTACCAGGGGGGGCTGTTTTTT. Translation gives CATSDYQGGLFF.

This clonotype has only a few counts. The chain joins TRBV7-9 to TRBJ2-5, with 11 bases aligning to TRBD2. The CDR3 sequence is 14 residues long. Germline CDR1 reads SEHNR; CDR2 reads FQNEAQ (reference sequence). V lost 3 bases to trimming and J lost 4 bases; unmatched junction nucleotides: 1. The CDR3 protein is CASSFTSGGETQYF. CDR3 DNA sequence: TGTGCCAGCAGCTTTACTAGCGGGGGAGAGACCCAGTACTTC. The complete variable domain, with remaining parts taken from reference TRBV7-9 and TRBJ2-5, reads DTGVSQNPRHKITKRGQNVTFRCDPISEHNRLYWYRQTLGQGPEFLTYFQNEAQLEKSRLLSDRFSAERPKGSFSTLEIQRTEQGDSAMYLCASSFTSGGETQYFGPGTRLLVL.

The chain joins TRBV12-3 or TRBV12-4 to TRBJ2-6; TRBD2 might be the D (6 bases). V lost 7 bases and J lost 2, with 12 bases in between. The CDR3 contains 15 residues. DNA of the CDR3: TGTGCCAGCACGGACTACTCCACTGGGGCCAACGTCCTGACTTTC. This sequence encodes CASTDYSTGANVLTF.